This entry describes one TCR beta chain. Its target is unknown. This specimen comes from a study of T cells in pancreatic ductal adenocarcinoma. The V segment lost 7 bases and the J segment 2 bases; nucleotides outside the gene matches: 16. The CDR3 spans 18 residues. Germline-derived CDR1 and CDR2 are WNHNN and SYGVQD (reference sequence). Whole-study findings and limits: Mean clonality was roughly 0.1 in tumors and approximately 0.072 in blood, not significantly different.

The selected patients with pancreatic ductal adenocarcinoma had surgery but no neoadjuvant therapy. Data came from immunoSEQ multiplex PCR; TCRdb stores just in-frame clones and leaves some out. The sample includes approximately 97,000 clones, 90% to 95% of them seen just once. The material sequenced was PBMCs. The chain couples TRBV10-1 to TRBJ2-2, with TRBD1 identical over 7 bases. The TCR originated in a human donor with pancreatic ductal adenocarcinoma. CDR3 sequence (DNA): TGCGCCAGCACCCCAGAGGACAGGATCCCCTTTAACACCGGGGAGCTGTTTTTT. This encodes CASTPEDRIPFNTGELFF.